This TCR beta chain stems from a study of blood T cell repertoires in COVID-19 (dated by TCRdb to the early 2020s). Broadly, across the study: Samples covering the acute and convalescent phases of COVID-19 were provided by collaborators in the United States, Italy and Spain. The prospective study material was composed of cDNA or gDNA derived from T cells, B-cell-depleted T cells, or PBMCs. Subjects who had been exposed to COVID-19, were actively infected with it, or had recovered from it provided the deeply sampled blood TCRbeta repertoires that made up the dataset. A freely available public database, intended as a resource for researchers studying the immune response to SARS-CoV-2, is where the repertoires were released. The samples were drawn from the first 160 participants of the ongoing ImmuneRACE study and from over a thousand subjects provided by 6 global collaborators. Nearly every sample came with metadata listing a de-identified subject ID, COVID-19 status, age in years and sex. Where available, HLA class I and class II types were obtained from metadata supplied by the sample provider rather than from assay-based typing.

TCRbeta CDR3 regions were amplified from genomic DNA by means of the immunoSEQ Assay, a bias-controlled multiplex PCR. Concerning the study's data processing: Within the assay, amplification of reference gene primers was used to estimate how many nucleated cells each sample contained. To quantify the absolute abundance of each unique TCRbeta CDR3 rearrangement, sequence reads were collapsed and filtered. For each sample, productive Simpson clonality was calculated as the square root of Simpson's diversity index across productive rearrangements. The table was pulled from immuneACCESS by TCRdb, which kept in-frame rearrangements only. Such tables lose some clones; where checked, under half of the loss comes from unresolved V genes, and the rest has no known cause. Clonal size and the V and J genes are those of that table, whereas D and trimming came from the DNA. The sample table lists 250,000 to 300,000 clones, roughly 93% of them with a count of one. The ten largest clones add up to 2.3% of the sample.

The germline V and J ends show losses of 2 bases and 1 base respectively, and no gene match explains 1 base of the junction. There are 15 amino acids in the CDR3, from cysteine to phenylalanine inclusive. Of the read, only the CDR3 DNA is kept; its 45 bases are in frame from base 1. Looking up the germline V gene yields CDR1 SGHTA and CDR2 FQGNSA. The study at large found these results: The amount of clinical and demographic metadata varied by source and participant and was provided uncurated.

Participants in the prospective study were aged roughly 18 to 100 years, lived in under 30 United States geographic areas, and enrolled through a virtual design. In the prospective study, participants were assigned to cohorts based on the clinical history participants reported in a screening survey and a study questionnaire. Mobile phlebotomists in the prospective study collected whole blood, serum and a nasopharyngeal or oropharyngeal swab from every participant. Prospective study participants could optionally give additional blood draws and questionnaires over an approximately two-month period. Prospective study blood samples were shipped either frozen or at room temperature before DNA extraction. Comments on this clone: Its specific antigen is unknown. No quality values exist for individual bases; no much larger clone is one base distant.

The chain uses TRBV7-2 and TRBJ2-3; a stretch of 9 junction bases matches TRBD2. Material: PBMCs or T cells enriched from blood (not recorded which). This clonotype originated in a woman in her thirties or forties with acute COVID-19. The CDR3 is CASSLRGGGTDTQYF. The nucleotide sequence is TGTGCCAGCAGCTTACGCGGGGGGGGCACAGATACGCAGTATTTT.